Listed here are 9 T cell receptor beta chains from one sample, sequenced in a study of response to subunit inactivated influenza vaccine. MiXCR was run by TCRdb on the RT-PCR reads, yielding one entry per CDR3 protein. This table has about 700,000 distinct CDR3 sequences, 12% to 15% appearing once. The sample consisted of PBMCs from blood, taken 14 days before vaccination. Every receptor here comes from a man aged 50 or older who received an inactivated influenza vaccine.

This chain connects TRBV29-1 to TRBJ2-7; D not resolved. The CDR3 totals 12 residues. V lost 4 bases to trimming and J lost 3 bases, with 10 bases between them. Germline lookup yields CDR1 SQVTM and CDR2 ANQGSEA. The DNA for the CDR3 is TGCAGCGTTGGTGGGCCCAACTACGAGCAGTACTTC. As protein: CSVGGPNYEQYF.

This clonotype was detected a few times. The chain carries TRBV20-1 and TRBJ2-7; 8 nucleotides match TRBD1. After removal of 5 bases from V and 2 bases from J, the junction contained 2 bases not matched to a gene. This CDR3 comprises 12 residues. Looked up from germline, CDR1 is DFQATT and CDR2 is SNEGSKA (reference sequence). CDR3 nucleotides: TGCAGTGCTGAACAGGGGGCCTACGAGCAGTACTTC. Translating gives CSAEQGAYEQYF.

The chain links TRBV5-1 to TRBJ2-2; perhaps TRBD1 as D (5 bases). V lost 3 bases to trimming and J lost 3 bases, with 12 bases between them. Germline CDR1 SGHRS, CDR2 YFSETQ. The CDR3 contains 15 residues. The CDR3 DNA sequence: TGCGCCAGCAGCTCGATGACAGAACACACCGGGGAGCTGTTTTTT. Its protein is CASSSMTEHTGELFF. The complete variable domain, with remaining parts taken from reference TRBV5-1 and TRBJ2-2, reads KAGVTQTPRYLIKTRGQQVTLSCSPISGHRSVSWYQQTPGQGLQFLFEYFSETQRNKGNFPGRFSGRQFSNSRSEMNVSTLELGDSALYLCASSSMTEHTGELFFGEGSRLTVL.

The CDR3 loop is CASSGWGLGLPDTQYF. DNA of the CDR3: TGTGCCAGCAGCGGATGGGGACTAGGTTTGCCAGATACGCAGTATTTT. The chain carries TRBV13 and TRBJ2-3; 8 bases are a match to TRBD2. The J segment lost 4 bases and the V segment lost 5 bases, leaving 11 bases of the junction unmatched. The CDR3 has 16 amino acids. The germline CDR1 and CDR2 sequences are PRHDT and FYEKMQ (reference sequence).

This clonotype was picked up a small number of times. The DNA for the CDR3 is TGTGCCAGCAGCCAAGCCCCTATGGGACAGGTATCTCGTGGCTACACCTTC. As protein: CASSQAPMGQVSRGYTF. The rearrangement joins TRBV3-1 to TRBJ1-2; 8 bases fit TRBD1. Germline CDR1 is LGHDT and CDR2 is YNNKEL (reference sequence). There are 17 residues in the CDR3. V trimming: 1 base; J trimming: 7 bases; junction bases outside the gene matches: 14.

The V gene is TRBV12-3 or TRBV12-4, the J gene TRBJ1-1; D is perhaps TRBD1 (5 bases). The CDR3 loop spans 11 amino acids. V gave up 6 bases and J gave up 10 bases, with 12 bases separating them. The CDR3 is CASSLGALAFF. CDR3 DNA sequence: TGTGCCAGCAGCCTTGGGGCGTTAGCTTTCTTT.

This chain uses TRBV5-1 with TRBJ2-1, with 10 bases that match TRBD2. The length of the CDR3 is 17 residues. Germline V gene sequence: CDR1 SGHRS, CDR2 YFSETQ. With V trimmed by 1 base and J by 9 bases, 13 bases remained unmatched. This CDR3 reads CASSLTPPSGRIAEQFF. In nucleotides, the CDR3 is TGCGCCAGCAGCTTGACCCCCCCTAGCGGGAGAATTGCTGAGCAGTTCTTC.

In its sample, this clonotype was seen a few times. The chain links TRBV9 to TRBJ2-7, with D perhaps TRBD1 (7 bases). The germline gives CDR1 SGDLS, CDR2 YYNGEE. The CDR3 spans 14 residues. V was shortened by 3 bases and J by 6 bases, with 16 bases between the two germline ends. Here the CDR3 reads CASSGRQGSGEQYF. CDR3 DNA sequence: TGTGCCAGCAGCGGTCGACAGGGTAGCGGCGAGCAGTACTTC.

This clonotype was observed a few times. The gene calls are TRBV27 and TRBJ2-1; D may be TRBD2 (5 bases). V was cut by 4 bases and J by 1 base, with 23 bases left in between. The CDR3 runs to 19 residues. Germline CDR1 is MNHEY and CDR2 is SMNVEV (reference sequence). CDR3 DNA sequence: TGTGCCAGCAGTTATCTGCGCGGGTCGGGCCCTGGATCCTACAATGAGCAGTTCTTC. It is translated as CASSYLRGSGPGSYNEQFF.